This T cell receptor beta chain comes out of a study of cytomegalovirus exposure and HLA in healthy donors (dated by TCRdb to 2017 to 2019). Notes on the research overall: An earlier analysis of around 600 of the donors reported 250 to 300 Gb of sequence data and approximately 110 million unique TCR beta sequences from about 180 million T cells. About 300 gigabases of sequencing data and approximately 85 million unique TCR sequences were included in an early release covering several hundred HLA-typed donors. Among the 398 genotyped donors, 75% to 90% belonged to the genetic ancestry cluster associated with self-reported Caucasian donors. The study aimed to test whether signatures of past pathogen exposure could be identified by cataloging public T cell receptors. The study used immunosequencing to profile the T cell repertoires of 670 or so subjects and linked those repertoires to cytomegalovirus serostatus. Along with the roughly 710-subject first cohort, a separate validation cohort of over a hundred different subjects was used. To predict cytomegalovirus infection status, the study brought together high-throughput TCR immunosequencing, statistical association of individual TCRs with disease status, and machine learning. To study patterns of TCR occurrence, a later analysis re-analyzed previously published TCR beta repertoires from more than 550 donors and added high-resolution HLA genotyping. Rather than using new phenotypic data, the later analysis identified candidate immune exposures from TCR beta sequences and from how often those sequences occurred across donors. An earlier analysis of approximately 640 of the donors applied high-throughput TCR beta sequencing to assess whether each TCR beta V gene segment acted as functional or pseudogenic. Alongside the repertoire data, information on donor age, sex, ethnicity and CMV serostatus was compiled. A later genetic analysis used genome-wide SNP genotypes for about 60% of the roughly 700 donors, treating that subset as a discovery cohort. All discovery cohort repertoires had been generated using a single sequencing platform. Both class I and class II loci were covered by HLA typing, at four-digit resolution. Typing coverage varied by locus: about 629-640 donors for A, B, C, DRB1 and DQB1; approximately 560 for DQA1; some 610 for DPA1; about 450 for DPB1. About 5 DR-DQ haplotypes were handled as single units for association and clustering, since linkage in the cohort was strong. Across 300 to 500 genotyped donors of the cohort, an average of roughly 250,000 unique TCR beta nucleotide sequences per donor were sequenced, and roughly 20% of those sequences were non-productive. Broader findings and caveats from the paper: A later analysis associated roughly 17,000 TCR beta sequences with specific HLA alleles at a false discovery rate of 0.05. Compared with equally common non-associated chains, HLA-associated TCR beta chains in a later analysis were more clonally expanded and had lower generation probabilities. A later analysis found that most CMV-associated TCR beta chains appeared HLA-restricted, with HLA associations seemingly driven largely by CMV exposure. A further reported finding was that TCR beta sequences accurately predicted the HLA-A and HLA-B alleles for most subjects in the first cohort. The presence/absence analyses assumed that sequencing depth was roughly uniform across donors, and that assumption may not be true. The authors suggested that the approach could potentially be generalized to other disease states and immunological phenotypes. In vitro tests confirmed that a few of the cytomegalovirus-associated TCR beta chains recognize cytomegalovirus antigens. According to a later analysis, TCR association rates differed among HLA loci, with DRB1 alleles showing the most associated TCRs and HLA-C alleles showing the fewest. Because HLA typing was unavailable for some donors at each locus, only the typed subset was used in association tests. In a later genetic analysis, a missense DCLRE1C variant was associated with V-gene and J-gene trimming of TCR beta chains, and the association was replicated in an independent cohort. The earlier analysis of fewer than 750 of the donors excluded seventeen rarely observed V segments, including chromosome 9 orphons, because counts were too low. While some public TCRs were present in many individuals, most TCR sequences turned up only very rarely across donors. The sequencing pipeline was judged likely to have produced a cluster of highly shared sequence variants as a technical artifact. Broadly in line with IMGT annotations, most TCR beta V segments showed up in productive rearrangements about 87% or about 30% of the time in an earlier analysis of roughly 590 of the donors. Cytomegalovirus status was reported to be diagnosed by the classifier with high specificity and sensitivity in both the original and validation cohorts. The study gave a list of about 170 TCR beta chains associated with cytomegalovirus. Because the 87-base-pair reads could not distinguish some IMGT-functional V segments, including TRBV6-2 and TRBV6-3, those segments were excluded. When HLA alleles, especially DR and DQ, strongly co-occurred, TCR associations were difficult to assign to individual alleles. The only immune exposure information available for the cohort was CMV serostatus. The cohort was sequenced for TCR beta chains only, and without alpha or paired-chain data the features that could be detected were limited. Linkage disequilibrium might explain the correlated functional status among segregating V segments, but an unknown experimental factor could not be excluded. A later analysis reported that several top co-occurrence clusters appeared linked to parvovirus B19, influenza, CMV and Epstein-Barr virus. Compared with the roughly 670-donor mean, donors in an Asian-associated ancestry cluster had fewer N-insertions in productive TCRs, according to a later genetic analysis.

This clone was recorded a few times. Its antigen is not yet known. Germline is not matched at one junction end, which may reflect a read error. The CDR3 goes from the cysteine to the phenylalanine over 14 residues. The retained sequence is limited to the CDR3, 42 bases, with the frame set at the first base. CDR1 MNHEY and CDR2 SVGAGI were looked up in the germline V gene. The method behind the library was the immunoSEQ multiplex PCR assay. For the multiplex PCR, a mixture combining 60 forward primers for TCR Vbeta segments and 13 reverse primers for TCR Jbeta segments was used. The CDR3 region of rearranged TCR beta genes was amplified from genomic DNA with a multiplex PCR assay. On the Illumina HiSeq System, the amplified TCR beta libraries were sequenced as 87-base-pair reads. In the authors' own workflow: In a later analysis, 70 million to 95 million unique TCR beta chains were counted across the 650 to 700 repertoires, and some 10 million of these chains were shared by at least two donors. Raw reads were error-corrected and collapsed into unique sequences with a nearest-neighbor algorithm that merged closely related sequences to remove PCR and sequencing errors. Alignment of CDR3 sequences to IMGT reference sequences was used to assign V, D and J gene segments. For a sequence to be retained, a match of at least six nucleotides to both a V gene segment and a J gene segment was required. A rearrangement was called productive if the CDR3 had no stop codons and remained in frame with V and J, and every other rearrangement was called non-productive. Following IMGT convention, CDR3 was defined as the stretch from the second conserved V-encoded cysteine up to the conserved J-encoded phenylalanine. In an earlier analysis of more than 550 of the donors, sequences lacking an unambiguous match to a single V gene segment were excluded. In an earlier analysis of several hundred of the donors, V segments were called functional above 56.7% productive rearrangements and were called segregating when the between-donor standard deviation exceeded 5%. To diagnose cytomegalovirus status from the catalog of TCR beta chain sequences, a statistical classification framework was built. A later analysis assigned V and J genes by comparing TCR nucleotide sequences with IMGT/GENE-DB human TR gene sequences. A later analysis assigned CDR3 sequences and most-parsimonious VDJ recombination scenarios with the TCRdist pipeline. A later analysis defined each TCR beta chain by its CDR3 amino acid sequence plus V-gene family, and excluded reads lacking a unique V-gene family. As a way to deal with suspected cross-contamination and a sequencing artifact, a later analysis dropped under 600 nucleotide sequences that were highly shared and had low generation probability. In a later analysis, a clonal expansion index was calculated for each public chain from normalized within-repertoire ranks of inferred template counts. A later analysis computed generation probabilities with a VDJ recombination model fitted to out-of-frame rearrangements, and checked the results against IGoR. In a later analysis, hypergeometric tests were used to score TCR-TCR, TCR-HLA and TCR-CMV co-occurrence, with a repertoire-size bias correction applied to TCR pairs. In a later analysis, false discovery rates were estimated by permuting HLA or CMV assignments 20 times. In a later analysis, co-occurring TCRs were grouped using DBSCAN, and TCRdist sequence similarity was added for clustering within HLA-allele-positive subsets. Co-occurrence clustering excluded repertoires with fewer than 30,000 or more than 120,000 public chains, plus five with anomalous nucleotide sharing. The table comes from immuneACCESS by way of TCRdb, which keeps in-frame sequences with V and J called. Part of the clones is missing from these tables; in studies checked, under half for an unresolved V gene and the rest for unknown reasons. V and J calls and clone size are those listed in that table; D and trimming were worked out from the DNA. This sample is represented by about 220,000 clones; more than 75% of them were singletons. The ten most abundant clones make up 4.5% to 6% of the sample.

In total, approximately 610 healthy bone marrow donors made up the cohort. Cohort members were all nominally healthy when sampled, although unrecorded immune exposures were likely present. The donor was CMV seropositive and was included in the group of 250 to 300 seropositive cohort members. Every donor gave a peripheral blood sample, and the peripheral blood mononuclear cells from that sample were used for TCR beta sequencing. The Qiagen DNeasy Blood Extraction Kit was used to extract genomic DNA from the blood cell samples. The receptor's source is a woman aged 40-49 years in good health and CMV-seropositive. The sequence links TRBV6-5 to TRBJ2-7, with 7 middle bases fitting TRBD2. The sample was PBMCs. The CDR3 amino acid sequence is: CASSYSRAGTTTTF. The DNA sequence reads TGTGCCAGCAGTTACTCGAGGGCCGGGACTACTACCACCTTC.